This T cell receptor (beta chain) emerged from a study of spatial heterogeneity in lung cancer (dated by TCRdb to 2018 to 2020). Some background on the complete study: More beta-chain than alpha-chain transcripts were consistently detected, likely reflecting higher beta-chain transcript abundance. At surgery, both alpha and beta chains were TCR-sequenced in around 240 tumor regions, about 61 matched nontumor lung samples and some 60 PBMC samples. In the raw uncorrected reads, each unique combination of TCR and UMI appeared more than ten times on average. The study linked features of the TCR repertoire to counts of nonsynonymous mutations, which were determined by whole-exome sequencing of tumor tissue. In tumor regions, TCR transcript counts showed a strong correlation with a T cell transcriptional module score from matched bulk RNA-seq. In non-small cell lung cancer, the study made a quantitative comparison of TCR alpha and beta repertoires among multiple tumor regions, matched nontumor lung and blood.

This clonotype was observed at least ten times. The target of this receptor is not known. No qualities accompany the bases; no much larger clone lies one base away. V has 0 bases trimmed and J has 3 bases trimmed; junction bases matching no gene number 3. CDR3 length: 15 amino acids, cysteine to phenylalanine. Only the CDR3 DNA is retained, 45 bases long and in frame from the first base. CDR1 and CDR2, looked up from the germline V gene (reference sequence), are DFQATT and SNEGSKA. The time point label for this specimen denotes: sample taken at primary tumor resection. The donors were around 69 patients from the lung TRACERx cohort who had early-stage, untreated non-small cell lung cancer. TCR sequencing used whole RNA extracted from tumor and nontumor lung tissue, or from cryopreserved PBMC samples, without cell sorting. A patient was chosen for TCR sequencing only when enough RNA was available from at least two tumor regions. Before selection, tumor and adjacent nontumor lung specimens were reviewed by a lung pathologist.

Findings and caveats that apply to the study as a whole: Estimated TCR-seq coverage of tumor T cells was only around 7% for alpha chains and 12% to 15% for beta chains. The count of ubiquitous expanded TCRs correlated with the count of ubiquitous nonsynonymous mutations, and the count of regional expanded TCRs correlated with the count of regional nonsynonymous mutations. A correlation was observed between the number of expanded intratumoral alpha and beta TCRs and the tumor nonsynonymous mutation count. Confirming at a functional level the hypothesis that regional TCRs recognize regional mutations was considered to require additional single-cell paired TCR alpha and beta sequencing.

Library preparation used 5' RACE. The sequencing machine was a NextSeq 500. To allow correction of PCR and sequencing errors, the TCR library protocol tagged every TCR cDNA molecule with a unique molecular identifier. Turning to the authors' computational methods: Decombinator tools were used for TCR identification, UMI-based error correction and CDR3 extraction. Expanded TCRs were defined as those above a frequency of 2 per 1,000, corresponding to the top 1% of the tumor frequency distribution. Expanded tumor TCRs statistically deemed absent (corrected P<0.05) from at least one tumor region were classed as regional, and all other expanded tumor TCRs were classed as ubiquitous. Renyi diversity was computed with the R vegan package after each repertoire had been subsampled 100 times to 5,000 TCRs. CDR3 similarity networks were constructed using string-kernel similarity of amino acid triplets, with links drawn between CDR3s whose pairwise similarity was above 0.82. TCRdb cleaned the public reads at Q25 with fastp, built clones with MiXCR and kept in-frame beta chains. CDR3 protein sequences are deduplicated, and each keeps its most common genes and DNA. None of the V and J calls come from the authors' own analysis; TCRdb made them. This sample comprises 15,000 or so distinct CDR3 sequences, about 5% of them detected only once. The ten largest clones capture more than 35% of the sample.

This TCR derives from a male donor with early-stage non-small cell lung cancer. The sequences come from lung tumor tissue, collected at surgery. The chain joins TRBV20-1 to TRBJ2-3; 10 junctional bases match TRBD2. The sequence in DNA is TGCAGTGCTAGAGATATTAGCGGGAGGACAGATACGCAGTATTTT. This sequence encodes CSARDISGRTDTQYF.